The sequence of this T cell receptor (beta chain) was determined in a study of CD8+ T cells in alopecia areata. Turning to the study itself: The study gave tofacitinib for 6 to 18 months, then 6 months off drug. Study observations and caveats: Relative to normal scalp, lesional scalp, especially alopecia totalis/universalis, showed higher clonality. The study found tofacitinib significantly decreased scalp clonality and expanded CD8+ clones among the top 100.

For this clone: What it binds is unknown.

Germline CDR1 ENHRY, CDR2 SYGVKD. This CDR3 region has 17 residues. Between the trimmed V and J ends, which lost 10 bases and 0 bases, there was a span of 19 bases. Treatment here: oral pan-JAK inhibitor, 5-10 mg twice daily. Sorting separated CD4+ and CD8+ T cells out of PBMCs. Extracted RNA was reverse transcribed into cDNA, the sequencing template. Sequencing used immunoSEQ multiplex PCR; TCRdb keeps in-frame clones, though not all of them. The sample contains more than 150,000 clones, 60% of which appear only once. This chain connects TRBV10-3 to TRBJ2-6; D might be TRBD2 (5 bases). The sequencing used CD4+ T cells sorted from blood, collected at week 4, from a patient treated with tofacitinib. The receptor's source is a human donor with alopecia areata. The CDR3 sequence is CATQDPASGSGANVLTF. CDR3 sequence (DNA): TGTGCCACCCAGGATCCGGCCAGCGGCTCTGGGGCCAACGTCCTGACTTTC.